Each of the 10 T cell receptor beta chains below was sequenced from the same sample in a study of T-cell reconstitution after alpha-beta-depleted transplantation in children (dated by TCRdb to the mid-2010s). Library method: PCR. The instrument given in TCRdb is Illumina HiSeq 2500. TCR libraries were prepared with molecular barcoding, using unique molecular identifiers to normalize TCRbeta repertoire quantification. The public reads were quality trimmed at Q25 with fastp and then assembled into clones with MiXCR by TCRdb, keeping productive beta chains. Rows are combined by CDR3 protein, so each entry shows the most common genes and DNA. The sample records about 360,000 distinct CDR3 sequences, less than 15% of which are singletons. Roughly 4.3% of the sample rests with the top ten. Sample: PBMCs, taken from the stem cell graft. All receptors come from a human donor who donated a stem cell graft to a child with Fanconi anemia.

This clonotype was observed many times. The chain recombines TRBV7-2 with TRBJ2-7, with a weak D call TRBD2 (5 bases). CDR3 size: 13 residues. Deletions cut 1 base from V and 5 bases from J, with 9 bases between. Germline V gene lookup returns CDR1 SGHTA and CDR2 FQGNSA. CDR3 region: CASSLGGPDEQYF. The CDR3 DNA is TGTGCCAGCAGCTTAGGAGGGCCTGACGAGCAGTACTTC.

The rearrangement joins TRBV27 to TRBJ2-1; D is tentatively TRBD1 or TRBD2 (5 bases each). Trimming took off 6 bases at V and 0 bases at J, with 30 bases between the two ends. This CDR3 is 21 amino acids long. The V gene's germline CDR1 is MNHEY and CDR2 SMNVEV (reference sequence). The CDR3 nucleotides read TGTGCCAGCAGACCTCAAAATGACAGAACCGGACTGGTGAGCTCCTACAATGAGCAGTTCTTC. Translated: CASRPQNDRTGLVSSYNEQFF.

The chain links TRBV2 to TRBJ1-2; D perhaps matches TRBD1 (6 bases). The germline CDR1 and CDR2 sequences are SNHLY and FYNNEI. The germline V and J ends were trimmed by 8 bases and 6 bases, with 19 bases remaining between them. There are 14 residues in the CDR3. The CDR3 here is CASATLRGRDGYTF. CDR3 DNA: TGTGCCAGCGCAACCCTCAGGGGTCGGGATGGCTACACCTTC.

The rearrangement uses TRBV12-3 or TRBV12-4 and TRBJ2-7, with D perhaps matching TRBD1 (5 bases). Trimming pared 7 bases from V and 1 base from J, leaving 14 bases between. The CDR3 extends over 14 amino acids. CDR3 sequence: CASKRGLISYEQYF. The CDR3 nucleotides are TGTGCCAGCAAAAGGGGCCTAATTTCCTACGAGCAGTACTTC.

Many counts were recorded for this clonotype. V usage is TRBV7-2 and J usage is TRBJ2-2; unclear D gene. This CDR3 contains 14 residues. Germline V lookup: CDR1 SGHTA, CDR2 FQGNSA. V was cut by 3 bases and J by 8 bases, with 13 bases left in between. The CDR3 sequence: CASSFQSVMGELFF. CDR3 coding DNA: TGTGCCAGCAGCTTCCAATCGGTTATGGGGGAGCTGTTTTTT. Using reference TRBV7-2 and TRBJ2-2 for the parts outside the CDR3, the full variable domain is GAGVSQSPSNKVTEKGKDVELRCDPISGHTALYWYRQSLGQGLEFLIYFQGNSAPDKSGLPSDRFSAERTGGSVSTLTIQRTQQEDSAVYLCASSFQSVMGELFFGEGSRLTVL.

The CDR3 DNA reads TGTGCCAGCAGCCGTGGACAGGTTGGAGATACGCAGTATTTT. Encoded protein: CASSRGQVGDTQYF. V usage is TRBV28 and J usage is TRBJ2-3; 7 nucleotides agree with TRBD1. This CDR3 contains 14 residues. Per the germline V gene, CDR1 is MDHEN and CDR2 is SYDVKM. Trimming at V came to 6 bases and at J to 5 bases, leaving 8 bases not matched to a gene.

The chain employs TRBV20-1 and TRBJ2-3; the match to TRBD2 covers 7 bases. The germline V gene has CDR1 DFQATT and CDR2 SNEGSKA (reference sequence). V lost 3 bases, J lost 5 bases, and 11 bases stayed unmatched. The CDR3 runs 15 residues. As DNA, the CDR3 is TGCAGTGCTAGGAGTCCCAGCGGGGAGGGAGATACGCAGTATTTT. It is translated as CSARSPSGEGDTQYF.

This clonotype was observed many times. This chain links TRBV5-5 with TRBJ1-2; maybe TRBD1 (6 bases). Germline CDR1 reads SGHKS; CDR2 reads YYEKEE (reference sequence). The CDR3 is 15 amino acids. V was pared by 0 bases and J by 4 bases, with 13 bases between. The CDR3 sequence is CASSLGAGQTYGYTF. CDR3 bases: TGTGCCAGCAGCTTGGGGGCAGGACAGACCTATGGCTACACCTTC. The whole variable domain, remainder taken from reference TRBV5-5 and TRBJ1-2, is DAGVTQSPTHLIKTRGQQVTLRCSPISGHKSVSWYQQVLGQGPQFIFQYYEKEERGRGNFPDRFSARQFPNYSSELNVNALLLGDSALYLCASSLGAGQTYGYTFGSGTRLTVV.

This clonotype has ten or more counts. The chain combines TRBV29-1 with TRBJ2-1, with 8 nucleotides matching TRBD1. This CDR3 comprises 12 residues. With 7 bases clipped from V and 8 bases from J, the junction kept 7 bases outside the gene matches. The germline CDR1 and CDR2 sequences are SQVTM and ANQGSEA. The CDR3 nucleotides read TGCAGCGCTTCGACAGGGGCCGATGAGCAGTTCTTC. It is translated as CSASTGADEQFF.

This clonotype has only a few counts. The chain combines TRBV28 with TRBJ1-3, with D possibly being TRBD1 (5 bases). The CDR3 length is 16 residues. Per the germline V gene, CDR1 is MDHEN and CDR2 is SYDVKM. Trimming cost V 1 base and J 2 bases, with 12 bases left between them. For the CDR3, the DNA is TGTGCCAGCAGTTTATTAATCGGGGCAGCTGGAAACACCATATATTTT. Protein sequence: CASSLLIGAAGNTIYF.